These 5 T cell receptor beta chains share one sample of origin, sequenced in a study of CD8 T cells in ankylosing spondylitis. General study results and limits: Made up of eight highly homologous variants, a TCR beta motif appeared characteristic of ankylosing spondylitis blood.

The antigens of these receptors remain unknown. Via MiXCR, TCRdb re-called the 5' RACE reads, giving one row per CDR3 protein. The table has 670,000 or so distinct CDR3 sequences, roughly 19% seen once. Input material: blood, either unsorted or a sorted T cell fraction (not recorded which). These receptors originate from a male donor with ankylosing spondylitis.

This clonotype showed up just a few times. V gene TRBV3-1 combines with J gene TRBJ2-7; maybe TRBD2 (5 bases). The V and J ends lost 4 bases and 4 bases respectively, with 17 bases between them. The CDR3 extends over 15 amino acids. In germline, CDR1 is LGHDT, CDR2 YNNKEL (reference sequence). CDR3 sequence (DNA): TGTGCCAGCAGCCCTTATTGGGGAGTTGGGTACGAGCAGTACTTC. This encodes CASSPYWGVGYEQYF.

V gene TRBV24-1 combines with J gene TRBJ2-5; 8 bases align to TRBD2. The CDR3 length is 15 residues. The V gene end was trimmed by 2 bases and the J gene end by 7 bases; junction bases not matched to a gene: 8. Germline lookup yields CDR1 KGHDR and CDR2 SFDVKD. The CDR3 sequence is CATSDSKGLEGTQYF. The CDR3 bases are TGTGCCACCAGTGATTCTAAGGGACTAGAAGGGACCCAGTACTTC.

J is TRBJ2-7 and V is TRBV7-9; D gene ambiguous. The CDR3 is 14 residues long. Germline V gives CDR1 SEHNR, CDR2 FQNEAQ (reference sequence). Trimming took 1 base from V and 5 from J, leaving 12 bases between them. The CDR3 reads CASSLVLGDHEQYF. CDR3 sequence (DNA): TGTGCCAGCAGCTTAGTCCTGGGTGATCACGAGCAGTACTTC.

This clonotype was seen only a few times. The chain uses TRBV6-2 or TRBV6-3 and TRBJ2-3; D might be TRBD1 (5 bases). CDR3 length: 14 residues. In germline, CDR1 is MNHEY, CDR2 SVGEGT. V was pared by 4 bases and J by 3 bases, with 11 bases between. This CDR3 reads CASSSLGRTDTQYF. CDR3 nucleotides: TGTGCCAGCAGTTCACTGGGGCGAACAGATACGCAGTATTTT.

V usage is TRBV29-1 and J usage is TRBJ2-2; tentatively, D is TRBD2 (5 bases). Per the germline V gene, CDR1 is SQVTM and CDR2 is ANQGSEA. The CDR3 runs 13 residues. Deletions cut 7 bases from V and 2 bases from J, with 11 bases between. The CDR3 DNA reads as TGCAGCGGGGAGACGGTAAACACCGGGGAGCTGTTTTTT. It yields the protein CSGETVNTGELFF.